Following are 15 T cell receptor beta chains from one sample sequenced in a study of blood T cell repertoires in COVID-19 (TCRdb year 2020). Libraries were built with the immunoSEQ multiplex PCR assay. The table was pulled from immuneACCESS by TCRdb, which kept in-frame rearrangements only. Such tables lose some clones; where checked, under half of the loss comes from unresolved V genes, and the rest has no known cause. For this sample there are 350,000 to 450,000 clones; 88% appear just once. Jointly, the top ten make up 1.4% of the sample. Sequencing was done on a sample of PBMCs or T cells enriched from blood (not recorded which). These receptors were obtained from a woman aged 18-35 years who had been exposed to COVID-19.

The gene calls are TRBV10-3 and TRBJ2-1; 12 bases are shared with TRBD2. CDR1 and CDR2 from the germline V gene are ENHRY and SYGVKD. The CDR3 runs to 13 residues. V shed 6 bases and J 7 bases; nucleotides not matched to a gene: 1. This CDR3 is CAIRGLAGNEQFF. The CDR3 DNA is TGTGCCATCAGGGGACTAGCGGGTAATGAGCAGTTCTTC.

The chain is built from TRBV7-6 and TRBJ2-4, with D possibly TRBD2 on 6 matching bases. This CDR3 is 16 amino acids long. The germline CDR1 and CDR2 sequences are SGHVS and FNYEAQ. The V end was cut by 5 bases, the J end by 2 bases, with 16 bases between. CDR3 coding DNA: TGTGCCAGCAGCCCCTACAGGAGGGGTACCAAAAACATTCAGTACTTC. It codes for CASSPYRRGTKNIQYF.

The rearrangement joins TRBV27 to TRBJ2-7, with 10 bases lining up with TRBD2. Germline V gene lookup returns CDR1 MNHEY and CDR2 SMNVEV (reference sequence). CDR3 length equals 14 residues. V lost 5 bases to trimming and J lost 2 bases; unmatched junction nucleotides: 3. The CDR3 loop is CASSGLADPYEQYF. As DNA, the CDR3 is TGTGCCAGCAGTGGACTAGCGGATCCCTACGAGCAGTACTTC.

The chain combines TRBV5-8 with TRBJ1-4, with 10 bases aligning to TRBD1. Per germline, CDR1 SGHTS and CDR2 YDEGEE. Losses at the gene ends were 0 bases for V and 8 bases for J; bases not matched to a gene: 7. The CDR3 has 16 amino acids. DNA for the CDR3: TGTGCCAGCAGCTTGGGACAGGGGGCGCTAAAGGAAAAACTGTTTTTT. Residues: CASSLGQGALKEKLFF.

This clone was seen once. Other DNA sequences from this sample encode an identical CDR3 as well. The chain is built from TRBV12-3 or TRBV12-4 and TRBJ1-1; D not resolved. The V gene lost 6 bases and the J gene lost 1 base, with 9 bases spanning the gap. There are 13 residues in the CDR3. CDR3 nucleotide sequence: TGTGCCAGCAGCCTGGGAGGGAACACTGAAGCTTTCTTT. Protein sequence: CASSLGGNTEAFF.

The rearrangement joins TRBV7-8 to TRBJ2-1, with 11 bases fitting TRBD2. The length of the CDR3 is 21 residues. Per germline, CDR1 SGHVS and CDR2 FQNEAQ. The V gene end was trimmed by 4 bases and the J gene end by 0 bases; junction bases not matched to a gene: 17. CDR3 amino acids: CASSWRPGGSGTSGSYNEQFF. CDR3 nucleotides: TGTGCCAGCAGCTGGCGACCGGGGGGAAGTGGGACTAGCGGCTCCTACAATGAGCAGTTCTTC.

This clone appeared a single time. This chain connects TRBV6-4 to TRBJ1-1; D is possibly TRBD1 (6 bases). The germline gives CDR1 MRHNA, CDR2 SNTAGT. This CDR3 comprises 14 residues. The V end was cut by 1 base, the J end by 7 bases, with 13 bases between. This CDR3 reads CASSDYSGGREAFF. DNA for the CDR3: TGTGCCAGCAGTGACTATTCGGGGGGCCGTGAAGCTTTCTTT.

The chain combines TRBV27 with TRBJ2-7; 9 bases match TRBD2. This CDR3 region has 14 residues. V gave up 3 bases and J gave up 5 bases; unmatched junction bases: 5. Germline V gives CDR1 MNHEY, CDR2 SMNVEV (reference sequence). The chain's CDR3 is CASSLAVAGDEQYF. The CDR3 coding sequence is TGTGCCAGCAGTTTGGCGGTAGCGGGGGACGAGCAGTACTTC.

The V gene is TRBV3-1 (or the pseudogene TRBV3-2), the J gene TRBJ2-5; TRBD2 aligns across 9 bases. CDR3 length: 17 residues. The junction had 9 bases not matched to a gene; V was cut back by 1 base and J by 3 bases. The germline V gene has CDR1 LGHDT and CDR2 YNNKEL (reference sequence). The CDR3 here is CASSQGGLAGNKETQYF. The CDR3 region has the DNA TGTGCCAGCAGCCAAGGCGGGCTAGCGGGAAATAAAGAGACCCAGTACTTC.

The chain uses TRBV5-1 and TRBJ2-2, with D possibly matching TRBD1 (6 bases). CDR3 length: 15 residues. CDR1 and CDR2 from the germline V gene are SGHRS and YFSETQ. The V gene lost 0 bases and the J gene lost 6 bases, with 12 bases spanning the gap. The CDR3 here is CASSLGGPEAGELFF. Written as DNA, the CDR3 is TGCGCCAGCAGCTTGGGGGGGCCGGAGGCCGGGGAGCTGTTTTTT. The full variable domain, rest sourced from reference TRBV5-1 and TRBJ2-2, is KAGVTQTPRYLIKTRGQQVTLSCSPISGHRSVSWYQQTPGQGLQFLFEYFSETQRNKGNFPGRFSGRQFSNSRSEMNVSTLELGDSALYLCASSLGGPEAGELFFGEGSRLTVL.

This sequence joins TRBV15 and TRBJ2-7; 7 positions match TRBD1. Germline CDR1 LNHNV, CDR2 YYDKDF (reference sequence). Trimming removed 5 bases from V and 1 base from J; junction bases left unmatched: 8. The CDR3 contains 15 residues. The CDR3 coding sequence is TGTGCCACCAGCGCCGGGACAGCAGCGTCCTACGAGCAGTACTTC. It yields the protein CATSAGTAASYEQYF. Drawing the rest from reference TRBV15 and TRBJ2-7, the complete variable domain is DAMVIQNPRYQVTQFGKPVTLSCSQTLNHNVMYWYQQKSSQAPKLLFHYYDKDFNNEADTPDNFQSRRPNTSFCFLDIRSPGLGDTAMYLCATSAGTAASYEQYFGPGTRLTVT.

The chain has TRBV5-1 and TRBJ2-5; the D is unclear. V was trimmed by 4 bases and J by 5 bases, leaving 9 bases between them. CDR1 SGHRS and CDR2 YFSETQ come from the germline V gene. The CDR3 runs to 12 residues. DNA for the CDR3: TGCGCCAGCAGCCCATCGAGGGAGACCCAGTACTTC. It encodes CASSPSRETQYF.

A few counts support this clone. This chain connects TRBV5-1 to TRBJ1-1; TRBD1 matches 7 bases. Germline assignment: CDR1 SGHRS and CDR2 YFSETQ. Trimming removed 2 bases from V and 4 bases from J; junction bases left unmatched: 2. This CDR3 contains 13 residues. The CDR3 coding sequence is TGCGCCAGCAGCTTCGGGGACAGCACTGAAGCTTTCTTT. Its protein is CASSFGDSTEAFF.

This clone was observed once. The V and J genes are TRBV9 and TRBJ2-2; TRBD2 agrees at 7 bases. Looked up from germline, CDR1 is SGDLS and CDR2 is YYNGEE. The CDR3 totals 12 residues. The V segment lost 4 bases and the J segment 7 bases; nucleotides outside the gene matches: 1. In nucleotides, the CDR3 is TGTGCCAGCAGCCCGGGGGGCGGGGAGCTGTTTTTT. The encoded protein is CASSPGGGELFF.

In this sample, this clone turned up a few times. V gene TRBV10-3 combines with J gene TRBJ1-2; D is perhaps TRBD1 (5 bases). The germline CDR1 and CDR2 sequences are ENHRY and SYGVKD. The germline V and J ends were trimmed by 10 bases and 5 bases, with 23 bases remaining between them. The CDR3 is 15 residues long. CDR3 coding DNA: TGTGCCACTAAACCTGGCCCAGGGCAAGGGTATGGCTACACCTTC. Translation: CATKPGPGQGYGYTF.